This TCR beta chain was observed in a study of T-cell memory formation after mild COVID-19. Turning to the study itself: Clusters were largely donor specific. Study-wide points: Clones that contracted from day 15 to 85 had balanced CD4/CD8; later expanders were CD4+ biased.

CDR3 size: 13 residues. CDR1 is LGHDT, CDR2 YNNKEL, per germline (reference sequence). V lost 3 bases, J lost 5 bases, and 10 bases lay in between. 5'RACE with constant-segment primers yielded barcoded, UMI-tagged TCR alpha and TCR beta cDNA libraries. One entry per CDR3 protein results from TCRdb running MiXCR on the 5' RACE reads. In the table there are about 130,000 distinct CDR3 sequences, about 16% of which are singletons. Note on this clonotype: The antigen is not known.

The sequenced material came from PBMCs or a T cell subset sorted from them (not recorded which). This sequence joins TRBV3-1 and TRBJ2-5, with a tentative D call TRBD2 (5 bases). The TCR originated in an adult woman who had mild COVID-19 (a few samples of this study predate the infection). Cell type and time point are not known. The CDR3 region has the DNA TGTGCCAGCAGCCACACTAGGTCGGAGACCCAGTACTTC. Translated, it gives CASSHTRSETQYF.